This T cell receptor (beta chain) stems from a study of T cells in Graves' hyperthyroidism and ophthalmopathy. Study information: It was at initial diagnosis, before any treatment, that peripheral blood was collected.

This clonotype was counted between two and nine times. Its antigen is unknown. Findings and limits, study-wide: Onset of ophthalmopathy came a median approximately 6.9 months after the model predicted it.

RNA transcripts were the template for amplifying TCR beta CDR3 regions. A set of HTBI primers served as the primers for a first-round RT-PCR of the TCR CDR3. A single record per CDR3 protein comes from TCRdb applying MiXCR to the multiplex PCR reads. The repertoire holds hundreds of thousands of distinct CDR3 sequences, with less than 25% as singletons. The germline gives CDR1 LGHDT, CDR2 YNNKEL (reference sequence). This CDR3 is 16 amino acids long. The germline V and J ends were trimmed by 4 bases and 4 bases, with 19 bases remaining between them. The specimen sequenced was blood. This chain uses TRBV3-1 with TRBJ2-5; D is unresolved. This clonotype was obtained from a man under 40 with Graves' ophthalmopathy. The CDR3 here is CASSPGREWALETQYF. The CDR3 coding sequence is TGTGCCAGCAGCCCTGGTCGCGAATGGGCCCTAGAGACCCAGTACTTC.